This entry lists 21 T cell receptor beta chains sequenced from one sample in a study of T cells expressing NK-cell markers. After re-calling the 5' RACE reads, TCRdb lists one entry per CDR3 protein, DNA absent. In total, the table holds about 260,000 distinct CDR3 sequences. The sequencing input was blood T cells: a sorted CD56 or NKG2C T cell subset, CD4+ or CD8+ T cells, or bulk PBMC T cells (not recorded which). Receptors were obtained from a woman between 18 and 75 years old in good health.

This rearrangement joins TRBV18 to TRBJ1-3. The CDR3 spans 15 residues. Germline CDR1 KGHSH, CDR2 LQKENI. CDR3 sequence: CASSPDRSSGNTIYF.

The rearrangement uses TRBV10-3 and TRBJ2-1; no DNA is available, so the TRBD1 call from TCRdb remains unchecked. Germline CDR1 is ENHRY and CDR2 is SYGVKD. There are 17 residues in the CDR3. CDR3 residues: CASRRGRREISYNEQFF.

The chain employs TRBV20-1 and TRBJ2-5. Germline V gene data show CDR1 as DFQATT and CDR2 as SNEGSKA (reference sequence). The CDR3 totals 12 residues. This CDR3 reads CSARPSQETQYF.

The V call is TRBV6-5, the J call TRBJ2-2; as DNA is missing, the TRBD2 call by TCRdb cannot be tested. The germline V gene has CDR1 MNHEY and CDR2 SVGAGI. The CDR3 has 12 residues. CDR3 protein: CASSRALGELFF.

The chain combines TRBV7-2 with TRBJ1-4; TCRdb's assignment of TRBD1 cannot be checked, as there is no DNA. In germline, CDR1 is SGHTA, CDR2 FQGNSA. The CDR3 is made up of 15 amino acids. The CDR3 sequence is CASSLDSPGREKLFF.

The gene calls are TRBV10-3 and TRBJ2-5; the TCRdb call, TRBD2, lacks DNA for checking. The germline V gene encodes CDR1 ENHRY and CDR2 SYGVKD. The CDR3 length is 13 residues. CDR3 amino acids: CAISRLVEETQYF.

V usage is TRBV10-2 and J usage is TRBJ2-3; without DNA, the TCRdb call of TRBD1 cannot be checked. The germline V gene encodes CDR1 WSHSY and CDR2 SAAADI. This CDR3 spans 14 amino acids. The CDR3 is CASRGGGYGDTQYF.

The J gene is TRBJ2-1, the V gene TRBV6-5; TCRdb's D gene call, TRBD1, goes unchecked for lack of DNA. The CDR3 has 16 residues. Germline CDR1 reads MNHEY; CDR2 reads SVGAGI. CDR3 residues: CASSYSRGVTYNEQFF.

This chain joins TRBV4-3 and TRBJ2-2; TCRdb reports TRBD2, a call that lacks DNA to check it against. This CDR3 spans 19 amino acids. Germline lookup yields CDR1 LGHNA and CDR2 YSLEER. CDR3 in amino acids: CASSQDGGLAGANTGELFF.

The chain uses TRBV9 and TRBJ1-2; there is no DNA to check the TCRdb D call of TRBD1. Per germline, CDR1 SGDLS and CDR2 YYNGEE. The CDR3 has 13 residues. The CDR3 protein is CASSVGRGYGYTF.

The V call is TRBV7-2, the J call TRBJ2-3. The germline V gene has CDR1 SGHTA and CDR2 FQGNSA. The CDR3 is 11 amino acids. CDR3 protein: CASSQSHTQYF.

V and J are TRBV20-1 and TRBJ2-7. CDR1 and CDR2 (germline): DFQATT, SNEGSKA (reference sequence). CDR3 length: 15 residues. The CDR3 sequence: CSARVASGGSYEQYF.

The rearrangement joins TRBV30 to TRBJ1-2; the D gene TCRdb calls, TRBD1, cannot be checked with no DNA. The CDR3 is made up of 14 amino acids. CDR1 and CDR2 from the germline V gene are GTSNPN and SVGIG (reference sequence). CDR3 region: CAWSKTASNYGYTF.

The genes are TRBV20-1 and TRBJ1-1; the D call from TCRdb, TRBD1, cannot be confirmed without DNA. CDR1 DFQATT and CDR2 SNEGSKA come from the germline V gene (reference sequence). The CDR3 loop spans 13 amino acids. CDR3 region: CSASGHVNTEAFF.

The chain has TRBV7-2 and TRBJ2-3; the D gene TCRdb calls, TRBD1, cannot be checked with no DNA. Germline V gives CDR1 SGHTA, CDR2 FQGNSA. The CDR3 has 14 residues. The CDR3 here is CASTRRAITDTQYF.

The CDR3 spells CSATGRAASSYNEQFF. The chain carries TRBV20-1 and TRBJ2-1; the TCRdb D gene call, TRBD2, has no DNA to confirm it. This CDR3 has 16 amino acids. Germline CDR1 is DFQATT and CDR2 is SNEGSKA (reference sequence).

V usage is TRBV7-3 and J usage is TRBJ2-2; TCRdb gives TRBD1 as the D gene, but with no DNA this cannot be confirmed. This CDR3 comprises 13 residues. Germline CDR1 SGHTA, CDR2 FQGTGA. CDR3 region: CASSEGGTGELFF.

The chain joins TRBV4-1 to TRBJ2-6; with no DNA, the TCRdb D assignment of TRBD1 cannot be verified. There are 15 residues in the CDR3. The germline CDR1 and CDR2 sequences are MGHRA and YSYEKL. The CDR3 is CASSLTGSGANVLTF.

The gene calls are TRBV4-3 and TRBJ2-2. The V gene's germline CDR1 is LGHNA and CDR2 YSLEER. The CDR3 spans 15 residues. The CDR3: CASSQPGKNTGELFF.

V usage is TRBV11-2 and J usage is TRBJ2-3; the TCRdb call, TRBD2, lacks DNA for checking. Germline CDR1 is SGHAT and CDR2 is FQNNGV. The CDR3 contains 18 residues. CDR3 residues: CASSHRSPSGRRSDTQYF. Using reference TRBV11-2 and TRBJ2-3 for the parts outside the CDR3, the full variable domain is EAGVAQSPRYKIIEKRQSVAFWCNPISGHATLYWYQQILGQGPKLLIQFQNNGVVDDSQLPKDRFSAERLKGVDSTLKIQPAKLEDSAVYLCASSHRSPSGRRSDTQYFGPGTRLTVL.

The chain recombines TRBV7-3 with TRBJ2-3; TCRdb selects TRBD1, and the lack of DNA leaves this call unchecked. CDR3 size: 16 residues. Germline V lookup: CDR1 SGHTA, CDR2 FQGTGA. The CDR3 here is CASSPTGGVSTDTQYF.